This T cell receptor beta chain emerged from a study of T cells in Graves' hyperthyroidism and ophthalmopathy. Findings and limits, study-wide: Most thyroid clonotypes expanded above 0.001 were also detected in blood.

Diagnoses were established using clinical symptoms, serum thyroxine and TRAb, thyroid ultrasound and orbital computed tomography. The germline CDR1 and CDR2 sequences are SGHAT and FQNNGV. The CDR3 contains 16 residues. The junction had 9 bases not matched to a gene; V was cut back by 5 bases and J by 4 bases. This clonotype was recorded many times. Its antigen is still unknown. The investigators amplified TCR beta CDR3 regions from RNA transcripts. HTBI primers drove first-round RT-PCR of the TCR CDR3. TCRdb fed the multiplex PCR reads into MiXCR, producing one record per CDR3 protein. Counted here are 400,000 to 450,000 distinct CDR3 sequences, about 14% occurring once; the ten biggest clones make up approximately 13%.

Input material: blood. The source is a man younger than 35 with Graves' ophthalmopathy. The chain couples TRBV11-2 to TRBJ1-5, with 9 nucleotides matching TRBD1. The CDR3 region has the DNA TGTGCCAGCAGCCTAGGGACAGGGACGGAAAATCAGCCCCAGCATTTT. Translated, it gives CASSLGTGTENQPQHF.